This entry features one T cell receptor (beta chain) sequence. Its antigen has not been determined. No qualities accompany the bases; no much larger clone lies one base away. At the junction V is shortened by 2 bases and J by 1 base; bases outside the gene matches: 4. Taken from cysteine to phenylalanine, the CDR3 has 16 residues. This entry keeps only the CDR3 DNA: 48 bases, framed from base 1. From the germline V gene (reference sequence), CDR1 is SGHNT and CDR2 is YYREEE. TCRbeta CDR3 regions were amplified from genomic DNA by means of the immunoSEQ Assay, a bias-controlled multiplex PCR. The paper's data handling went like this. The number of nucleated cells in each sample was estimated by amplification of reference gene primers within the assay. To quantify the absolute abundance of each unique TCRbeta CDR3 rearrangement, sequence reads were collapsed and filtered. For each sample, productive Simpson clonality was calculated as the square root of Simpson's diversity index across productive rearrangements. The clones in this table, taken by TCRdb from immuneACCESS, are in-frame only. Not every clone is retained; where verified, under half of the shortfall comes from an unresolved V gene, and the cause of the rest is unknown. V, J and clone size are those of that table, while D and trimming were read from the DNA. The sample data list 6,000 or so clones, and roughly 84% of these were observed just once. Approximately 12% of the sample lies in the top ten.

Whole blood was collected in K2EDTA tubes by collaborating institutions according to the institutions' own protocols. For TCRbeta analysis, collaborators shipped samples as frozen whole blood, isolated PBMCs, or DNA extracted from either of those sample types. The entry originates in a study of blood T cell repertoires in COVID-19 (dated by TCRdb to 2018 to 2020). Study-level background: Samples from collaborators originated in the United States, Italy and Spain and spanned both the acute and convalescent phases of COVID-19. The prospective study material was composed of cDNA or gDNA derived from T cells, B-cell-depleted T cells, or PBMCs. The dataset comprised deeply sampled blood TCRbeta repertoires from subjects exposed to, actively infected with, or recovered from COVID-19. The repertoires were released in a freely available public database intended as a resource for research on the immune response to SARS-CoV-2. Samples were obtained from the ongoing ImmuneRACE study (first 160 participants) and from 1,254 subjects provided by 6 global collaborators. The sample metadata nearly always contained a de-identified subject ID, COVID-19 status, age in years and sex. Where available, HLA class I and class II types were obtained from metadata supplied by the sample provider rather than from assay-based typing.

Summary of the overall study and its limitations: The amount of clinical and demographic metadata varied by source and participant and was provided uncurated.

This sequence originates from a human donor with active COVID-19. The donor label of this sample is uncertain. The sequencing input was peripheral blood. This receptor chain uses TRBV5-4 and TRBJ2-2; 8 bases in the middle match TRBD1. The nucleotide sequence is TGTGCCAGCAGCTTATTGACAGGGGTGAACACCGGGGAGCTGTTTTTT. The resulting protein is CASSLLTGVNTGELFF.